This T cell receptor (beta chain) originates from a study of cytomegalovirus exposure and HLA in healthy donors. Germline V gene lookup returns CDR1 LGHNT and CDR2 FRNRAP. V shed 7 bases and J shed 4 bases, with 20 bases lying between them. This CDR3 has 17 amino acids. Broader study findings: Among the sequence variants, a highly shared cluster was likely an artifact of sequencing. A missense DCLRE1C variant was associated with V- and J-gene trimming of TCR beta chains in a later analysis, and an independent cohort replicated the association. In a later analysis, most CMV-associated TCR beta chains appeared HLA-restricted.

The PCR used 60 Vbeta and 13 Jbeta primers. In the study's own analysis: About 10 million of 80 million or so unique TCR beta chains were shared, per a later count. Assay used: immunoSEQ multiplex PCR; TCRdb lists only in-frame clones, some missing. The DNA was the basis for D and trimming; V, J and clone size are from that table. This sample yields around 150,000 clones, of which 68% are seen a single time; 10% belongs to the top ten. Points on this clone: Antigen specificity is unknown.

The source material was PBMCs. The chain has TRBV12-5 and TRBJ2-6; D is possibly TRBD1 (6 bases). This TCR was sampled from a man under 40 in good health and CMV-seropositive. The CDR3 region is CASASGVLSGGANVLTF. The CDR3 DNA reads TGTGCTAGTGCCTCAGGGGTTCTCTCTGGGGGGGCCAACGTCCTGACTTTC.